A single T cell receptor (beta chain) is shown here with its context. This CDR3 contains 14 residues. Per germline, CDR1 LGHDT and CDR2 YNNKEL (reference sequence). Trimming stripped 3 bases from V and 3 bases from J, with 11 bases between. This sample is drawn from a study of quantifying T cell responses using KT2 cells. On the study more broadly: TCR alpha and beta constant-region primers primed reverse transcription of RNA.

A range of KT2-to-PBMC ratios was made using fixed PBMC numbers. An oligo carrying a UMI was ligated to the cDNA 3' end. First-round PCR used about 4 cycles and beta primers RC1.1 and RC1.2 covering TRBC1 and TRBC2. TCRdb used MiXCR to reprocess the UMI-ligation and nested PCR reads, holding one entry per CDR3 protein. This table has some 34,000 distinct CDR3 sequences, 10% appearing once. This TCR was recovered from a human donor. J is TRBJ1-1 and V is TRBV3-1; D is uncertain. Sequencing was carried out using PBMCs spiked with cells of the T cell clone KT2. The CDR3 region is CASSHPEVDTEAFF. For the CDR3, the DNA is TGTGCCAGCAGCCACCCCGAGGTCGACACTGAAGCTTTCTTT.